The 9 T cell receptor beta chains in this list originate from one sample, sequenced in a study of siplizumab effects on memory and regulatory T cells (dated 2019 in TCRdb). Libraries were built with the immunoSEQ multiplex PCR assay. Imported from immuneACCESS, the table was reduced by TCRdb to in-frame sequences with V and J called. These copies leave out some clones; in studies compared against another copy, an unresolved V gene accounts for under half, and the cause of the remainder is not known. The table for this sample lists fewer than 85,000 clones; roughly 94% of them were counted only once. Clones ranked in the top ten supply around 18% of the sample. Sequences were obtained from CD8+ T cells sorted from blood. These receptor sequences come from a human donor in good health.

This clone showed up just once. The CDR3 sequence: CASNSPPEQFF. The CDR3 coding sequence is TGTGCCAGCAATTCCCCCCCTGAGCAGTTCTTC. The genes are TRBV6-5 and TRBJ2-1; D not resolved. In germline, CDR1 is MNHEY, CDR2 SVGAGI. Trimming took 7 bases from V and 9 from J, leaving 10 bases between them. This CDR3 is built from 11 residues.

J is TRBJ2-7 and V is TRBV2; maybe TRBD1 (6 bases). The CDR3 runs 14 residues. V lost 2 bases and J lost 3, with 11 bases in between. Germline V gives CDR1 SNHLY, CDR2 FYNNEI. CDR3 in amino acids: CASSEPGAIYEQYF. CDR3 bases: TGTGCCAGCAGTGAACCAGGGGCTATCTACGAGCAGTACTTC.

The chain carries TRBV9 and TRBJ2-3, with 8 bases matching TRBD1. V lost 1 base to trimming and J lost 4 bases; unmatched junction nucleotides: 5. The CDR3 totals 15 residues. The germline CDR1 and CDR2 sequences are SGDLS and YYNGEE. The CDR3 loop reads CASSVSRGQSDTQYF. Written as DNA, the CDR3 is TGTGCCAGCAGCGTAAGCAGGGGGCAGTCAGATACGCAGTATTTT. Supplemented by reference TRBV9 and TRBJ2-3, the full variable domain reads DSGVTQTPKHLITATGQRVTLRCSPRSGDLSVYWYQQSLDQGLQFLIQYYNGEERAKGNILERFSAQQFPDLHSELNLSSLELGDSALYFCASSVSRGQSDTQYFGPGTRLTVL.

The chain couples TRBV18 to TRBJ2-1; 9 nucleotides match TRBD2. Germline V lookup: CDR1 KGHSH, CDR2 LQKENI. The V segment lost 0 bases and the J segment 0 bases; nucleotides outside the gene matches: 0. The CDR3 contains 16 residues. The CDR3, as DNA: TGTGCCAGCTCACCACCTAGCGGGAGCTCCTACAATGAGCAGTTCTTC. The encoded protein is CASSPPSGSSYNEQFF.

This clone was picked up one time. The chain is built from TRBV14 and TRBJ2-4; 8 positions agree with TRBD2. Germline V gene lookup returns CDR1 SGHDN and CDR2 FVKESK. The junction had 11 bases not matched to a gene; V was cut back by 1 base and J by 6 bases. The CDR3 runs to 17 residues. This CDR3 reads CASSQVVKSGSLNIQYF. DNA of the CDR3: TGTGCCAGCAGCCAAGTGGTGAAGAGCGGGAGTTTAAACATTCAGTACTTC. Full variable domain (missing parts from reference TRBV14 and TRBJ2-4): EAGVTQFPSHSVIEKGQTVTLRCDPISGHDNLYWYRRVMGKEIKFLLHFVKESKQDESGMPNNRFLAERTGGTYSTLKVQPAELEDSGVYFCASSQVVKSGSLNIQYFGAGTRLSVL.

The rearrangement links TRBV5-1 to TRBJ2-7; D unclear. With 0 bases removed from V and 7 bases from J, the gap between germline ends came to 11 bases. The CDR3 has 13 amino acids. Germline CDR1 reads SGHRS; CDR2 reads YFSETQ. The DNA for the CDR3 is TGCGCCAGCAGCTTGGCTCCGCCCCGTGAGCAGTACTTC. Translating it yields CASSLAPPREQYF. Combining the CDR3 with reference TRBV5-1 and TRBJ2-7 gives the whole variable domain KAGVTQTPRYLIKTRGQQVTLSCSPISGHRSVSWYQQTPGQGLQFLFEYFSETQRNKGNFPGRFSGRQFSNSRSEMNVSTLELGDSALYLCASSLAPPREQYFGPGTRLTVT.

The gene calls are TRBV7-9 and TRBJ2-7; 14 bases are shared with TRBD2. The CDR3 has 16 amino acids. With 4 bases clipped from V and 5 bases from J, the junction kept 7 bases outside the gene matches. Germline CDR1 reads SEHNR; CDR2 reads FQNEAQ (reference sequence). The CDR3 nucleotides are TGTGCCAGCAGCTCGGGGACTAGCGGGAGTAAGAACGAGCAGTACTTC. It yields the protein CASSSGTSGSKNEQYF.

V usage is TRBV4-1 and J usage is TRBJ2-2; no reliable D call. The V gene's germline CDR1 is MGHRA and CDR2 YSYEKL. The CDR3 is made up of 15 amino acids. Trimming took 6 bases from V and 2 from J, leaving 13 bases between them. The CDR3, as DNA: TGCGCCAGCAGTCTCGGGCCGGAAAACACCGGGGAGCTGTTTTTT. This codes for CASSLGPENTGELFF.

This clone has more than one count but fewer than ten. J is TRBJ2-1 and V is TRBV5-6; no clear D. Germline loops: CDR1 SGHDT, CDR2 YYEEEE. V shed 4 bases and J shed 4 bases, with 15 bases lying between them. The CDR3 covers 15 residues. CDR3 nucleotide sequence: TGTGCCAGCAGCCGCGACACCTTAGGTTACAATGAGCAGTTCTTC. Its translation: CASSRDTLGYNEQFF.